This entry lists 16 T cell receptor beta chains sequenced from one sample in a study of naive and memory T cell subsets. The beta constant-region primer was an equimolar mix of two oligonucleotides covering TRBC1 and TRBC2. TCRdb redid the calling of the UMI-ligation and nested PCR reads with MiXCR, one entry per CDR3 protein. This sample has 140,000 to 150,000 distinct CDR3 sequences, with 15% to 20% found just once. The sample consisted of naive CD4+ T cells from blood. Source of these receptors: a human donor in good health.

The chain is built from TRBV24-1 and TRBJ2-1, with 9 bases matching TRBD1. This CDR3 region has 16 residues. V shed 2 bases and J 8 bases; nucleotides not matched to a gene: 9. Germline V gene sequence: CDR1 KGHDR, CDR2 SFDVKD. The CDR3 region is CATSDSGDRVVDEQFF. The CDR3 DNA is TGTGCCACCAGTGATTCTGGGGACAGGGTAGTCGATGAGCAGTTCTTC.

V gene TRBV25-1 combines with J gene TRBJ2-3, with D perhaps matching TRBD2 (6 bases). V was cut by 3 bases and J by 3 bases, with 19 bases left in between. The CDR3 loop spans 17 amino acids. Germline CDR1 MGHDK, CDR2 SYGVNS. The DNA for the CDR3 is TGTGCCAGCAGTGAGGCGGTGGCGGGACCATCAACAGATACGCAGTATTTT. Protein product: CASSEAVAGPSTDTQYF.

The sample holds many counts of this clonotype. V and J are TRBV28 and TRBJ2-1; D unclear. Per germline, CDR1 MDHEN and CDR2 SYDVKM. The CDR3 runs to 12 residues. Between the trimmed V and J ends, which lost 3 bases and 5 bases, there was a span of 5 bases. The CDR3 nucleotides are TGTGCCAGCAGTTTTTCGGACAATGAGCAGTTCTTC. Amino acid sequence: CASSFSDNEQFF.

The rearrangement links TRBV29-1 to TRBJ2-3; 7 bases match TRBD2. CDR3 size: 15 residues. Per germline, CDR1 SQVTM and CDR2 ANQGSEA. V gave up 6 bases and J gave up 1 base; unmatched junction bases: 10. The CDR3, as DNA: TGCAGCGTCTCGTCAGGGAGCGGGGGCACAGATACGCAGTATTTT. Protein sequence: CSVSSGSGGTDTQYF.

This clonotype was counted only a few times. The V call is TRBV6-6, the J call TRBJ2-2; TRBD2 matches 9 bases. Germline CDR1 and CDR2: MNHNY and SVGAGI (reference sequence). V dropped 4 bases and J dropped 4; count of bases not matched to a gene: 13. The CDR3 length is 18 residues. As DNA, the CDR3 is TGTGCCAGCAGTTGGACGGGACTAGCTGCTCTTGGCACCGGGGAGCTGTTTTTT. The encoded protein is CASSWTGLAALGTGELFF.

The rearrangement uses TRBV15 and TRBJ2-7; D uncertain. The V gene lost 0 bases and the J gene lost 2 bases, with 20 bases spanning the gap. Germline CDR1 and CDR2: LNHNV and YYDKDF (reference sequence). The CDR3 length is 18 residues. CDR3 protein: CATSRDGPYQGRPYEQYF. CDR3 DNA: TGTGCCACCAGCAGAGATGGCCCTTATCAAGGCCGACCCTACGAGCAGTACTTC.

The chain links TRBV20-1 to TRBJ1-5, with 7 bases aligning to TRBD1. The CDR3 runs to 12 residues. After removal of 2 bases from V and 9 bases from J, the junction contained 4 bases not matched to a gene. The germline V gene encodes CDR1 DFQATT and CDR2 SNEGSKA (reference sequence). The CDR3 DNA sequence: TGCAGTGCTAGAAGACAGGGAGGGCCCCAGCATTTT. It translates to CSARRQGGPQHF.

The gene calls are TRBV5-1 and TRBJ1-2, with D possibly matching TRBD1 (6 bases). Germline CDR1 reads SGHRS; CDR2 reads YFSETQ. Trimming removed 2 bases from V and 2 bases from J, with 16 bases in between. CDR3 length equals 16 residues. CDR3 nucleotide sequence: TGCGCCAGCAGCTTTGGGGGCCCCGCGGCCAACTATGGCTACACCTTC. This translates into CASSFGGPAANYGYTF.

The chain links TRBV3-1 to TRBJ1-6; 8 nucleotides agree with TRBD1. The CDR3 is 15 amino acids. The V gene end was trimmed by 7 bases and the J gene end by 7 bases; junction bases not matched to a gene: 9. Germline assignment: CDR1 LGHDT and CDR2 YNNKEL (reference sequence). Here the CDR3 reads CASKLTGTGNSPLHF. The CDR3 DNA sequence: TGTGCCAGCAAATTAACCGGGACAGGAAATTCACCCCTCCACTTT.

This clonotype was observed many times. The chain recombines TRBV4-1 with TRBJ2-1; no reliable D call. V lost 0 bases and J lost 6, with 3 bases in between. This CDR3 is built from 12 residues. Looked up from germline, CDR1 is MGHRA and CDR2 is YSYEKL. CDR3 amino acids: CASSQEFNEQFF. DNA for the CDR3: TGCGCCAGCAGCCAAGAATTCAATGAGCAGTTCTTC.

The gene calls are TRBV20-1 and TRBJ2-3; 8 nucleotides align to TRBD2. Losses at the gene ends were 0 bases for V and 3 bases for J; bases not matched to a gene: 5. The CDR3 length is 15 residues. Germline V gene lookup returns CDR1 DFQATT and CDR2 SNEGSKA (reference sequence). The CDR3 region has the DNA TGCAGTGCTAGAGATATCAGCGGGAGTACAGATACGCAGTATTTT. Its translation is CSARDISGSTDTQYF.

A few counts support this clonotype. CDR3 in amino acids: CASSLGQGAVNEQFF. The CDR3 DNA sequence: TGTGCCAGCAGCTTGGGACAGGGGGCGGTAAATGAGCAGTTCTTC. The gene calls are TRBV5-5 and TRBJ2-1, with TRBD1 identical over 10 bases. There are 15 residues in the CDR3. CDR1 and CDR2 from the germline V gene are SGHKS and YYEKEE (reference sequence). V shed 0 bases, J shed 7 bases, and the junction held 4 bases outside the gene matches. The variable domain in full, with the rest retrieved from reference TRBV5-5 and TRBJ2-1, is DAGVTQSPTHLIKTRGQQVTLRCSPISGHKSVSWYQQVLGQGPQFIFQYYEKEERGRGNFPDRFSARQFPNYSSELNVNALLLGDSALYLCASSLGQGAVNEQFFGPGTRLTVL.

The genes are TRBV6-6 and TRBJ2-7; 12 nucleotides agree with TRBD1. The CDR3 covers 15 residues. Germline V gene sequence: CDR1 MNHNY, CDR2 SVGAGI (reference sequence). The J segment lost 7 bases and the V segment lost 4 bases, leaving 8 bases of the junction unmatched. The CDR3 DNA reads TGTGCCAGCAGTTCCCCGGGACAGGGGGCCTGGGAGCAGTACTTC. It encodes CASSSPGQGAWEQYF.

This clonotype was seen at least ten times. This chain uses TRBV30 with TRBJ2-1; TRBD2 agrees at 9 bases. V was clipped by 2 bases and J by 8 bases; unmatched bases: 10. The CDR3 is 15 residues long. Germline CDR1 reads GTSNPN; CDR2 reads SVGIG (reference sequence). The CDR3 region is CAWSKSSGSLYEQFF. As DNA, the CDR3 is TGTGCCTGGAGTAAGAGTAGCGGGAGTCTCTATGAGCAGTTCTTC. Supplemented by reference TRBV30 and TRBJ2-1, the full variable domain reads SQTIHQWPATLVQPVGSPLSLECTVEGTSNPNLYWYRQAAGRGLQLLFYSVGIGQISSEVPQNLSASRPQDRQFILSSKKLLLSDSGFYLCAWSKSSGSLYEQFFGPGTRLTVL.

The rearrangement joins TRBV6-2 or TRBV6-3 to TRBJ2-1; TRBD2 matches at 13 bases. Germline V gene data show CDR1 as MNHEY and CDR2 as SVGEGT. The CDR3 extends over 17 amino acids. Trimming took 0 bases from V and 6 from J; bases not matched to a gene: 5. The CDR3 nucleotides are TGTGCCAGCAGTTACTCAGGTGGACTAGCGGGAGCCAATGAGCAGTTCTTC. It is translated as CASSYSGGLAGANEQFF.

The chain couples TRBV9 to TRBJ2-6; perhaps TRBD2 as D (7 bases). The V and J ends lost 4 bases and 0 bases respectively, with 11 bases between them. Per the germline V gene, CDR1 is SGDLS and CDR2 is YYNGEE. The CDR3 is 16 residues long. The CDR3 region is CASSRGGASGANVLTF. CDR3 sequence (DNA): TGTGCCAGCAGCCGAGGGGGGGCCTCTGGGGCCAACGTCCTGACTTTC.